These 5 T cell receptor beta chains were all obtained from the same sample, sequenced in a study of cytomegalovirus exposure and HLA in healthy donors. The PCR employed 60 Vbeta primers together with 13 Jbeta primers. Using immunoSEQ multiplex PCR, the repertoire was profiled, and TCRdb retains in-frame clones only, with some absent. The table lists hundreds of thousands of clones, over 80% of them singletons. Input material: PBMCs. The receptors originated from a boy younger than 10 in good health and CMV-seronegative.

The chain uses TRBV19 and TRBJ2-1, with D tentatively TRBD2 (7 bases). CDR3 length equals 17 residues. The germline V and J ends were trimmed by 1 base and 4 bases, with 17 bases remaining between them. Germline CDR1 reads LNHDA; CDR2 reads SQIVND (reference sequence). CDR3 protein: CASSIGFRGGYYNEQFF. As DNA, the CDR3 is TGTGCCAGTAGTATAGGATTTCGCGGGGGCTATTACAATGAGCAGTTCTTC.

The V and J genes are TRBV6-5 and TRBJ1-5; tentative D call: TRBD1 (5 bases). Germline CDR1 MNHEY, CDR2 SVGAGI. With 4 bases removed from V and 1 base from J, the gap between germline ends came to 11 bases. This CDR3 contains 15 residues. For the CDR3, the DNA is TGTGCCAGCAGTTCCAGGGCTTGGAGCAATCAGCCCCAGCATTTT. Translated, it gives CASSSRAWSNQPQHF.

The chain recombines TRBV19 with TRBJ1-6; 7 nucleotides align to TRBD1. V was clipped by 5 bases and J by 9 bases; unmatched bases: 4. CDR1 and CDR2 (germline): LNHDA, SQIVND (reference sequence). CDR3 size: 13 residues. The CDR3 region has the DNA TGTGCCAGTAGTTCTGACAGGGCTTCACCCCTCCACTTT. As protein: CASSSDRASPLHF.

This chain joins TRBV28 and TRBJ2-1, with a weak D call TRBD1 (6 bases). The V end lost 6 bases, the J end lost 4 bases, and 16 bases lay between the germline ends. Germline V lookup: CDR1 MDHEN, CDR2 SYDVKM. This CDR3 region has 15 residues. CDR3 amino acids: CASSSGQTVYNEQFF. The CDR3 DNA sequence: TGTGCCAGCAGCTCCGGACAGACAGTTTACAATGAGCAGTTCTTC.

The chain employs TRBV27 and TRBJ2-1, with unresolved D. Trimming left V 4 bases short and J 0 bases short, with 10 bases between. The CDR3 sequence is 15 residues long. Germline CDR1 and CDR2: MNHEY and SMNVEV (reference sequence). CDR3 DNA sequence: TGTGCCAGCAGTTCTTCAGTGAACTCCTACAATGAGCAGTTCTTC. Its protein is CASSSSVNSYNEQFF.